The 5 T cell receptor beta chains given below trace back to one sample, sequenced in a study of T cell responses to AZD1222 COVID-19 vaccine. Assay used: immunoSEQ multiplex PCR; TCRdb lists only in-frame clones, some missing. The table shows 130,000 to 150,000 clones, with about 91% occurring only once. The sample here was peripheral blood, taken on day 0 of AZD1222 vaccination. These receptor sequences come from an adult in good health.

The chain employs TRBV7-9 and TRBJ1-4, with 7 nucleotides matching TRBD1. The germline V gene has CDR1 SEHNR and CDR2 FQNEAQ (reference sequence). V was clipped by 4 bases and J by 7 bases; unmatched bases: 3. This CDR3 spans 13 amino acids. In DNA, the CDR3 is TGTGCCAGCAGCTCCCGGGACAGTGAAAAACTGTTTTTT. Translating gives CASSSRDSEKLFF.

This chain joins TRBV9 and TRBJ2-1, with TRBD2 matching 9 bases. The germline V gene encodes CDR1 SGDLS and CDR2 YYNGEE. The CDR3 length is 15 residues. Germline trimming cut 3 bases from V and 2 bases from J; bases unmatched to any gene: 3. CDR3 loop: CASSGGGAPYNEQFF. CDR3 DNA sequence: TGTGCCAGCAGCGGCGGGGGGGCCCCCTACAATGAGCAGTTCTTC.

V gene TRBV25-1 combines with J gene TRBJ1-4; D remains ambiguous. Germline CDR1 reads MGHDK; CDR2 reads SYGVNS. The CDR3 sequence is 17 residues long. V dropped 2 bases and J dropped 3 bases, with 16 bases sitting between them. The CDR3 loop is CASSEGQLRLPNEKLFF. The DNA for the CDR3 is TGTGCCAGCAGTGAAGGCCAGCTCCGACTGCCTAATGAAAAACTGTTTTTT. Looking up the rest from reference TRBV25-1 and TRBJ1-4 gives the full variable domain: EADIYQTPRYLVIGTGKKITLECSQTMGHDKMYWYQQDPGMELHLIHYSYGVNSTEKGDLSSESTVSRIRTEHFPLTLESARPSHTSQYLCASSEGQLRLPNEKLFFGSGTQLSVL.

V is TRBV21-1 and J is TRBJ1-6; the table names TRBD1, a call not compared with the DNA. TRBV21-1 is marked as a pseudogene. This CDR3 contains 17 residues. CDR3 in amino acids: CASSSLIDRGLDSPLHF. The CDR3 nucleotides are TGTGCCAGCAGCAGTTTGATCGACAGGGGGCTTGATTCACCCCTCCACTTT.

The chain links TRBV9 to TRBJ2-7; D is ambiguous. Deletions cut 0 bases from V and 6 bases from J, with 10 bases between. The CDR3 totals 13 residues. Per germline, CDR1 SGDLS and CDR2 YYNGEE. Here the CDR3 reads CASSVALLSEQYF. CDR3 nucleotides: TGTGCCAGCAGCGTAGCCCTTTTATCCGAGCAGTACTTC.